This T cell receptor beta chain was recorded in a study of T cell responses to AZD1222 COVID-19 vaccine. Trimming pared 3 bases from V and 3 bases from J, leaving 15 bases between. Per the germline V gene, CDR1 is DFQATT and CDR2 is SNEGSKA (reference sequence). This CDR3 has 14 amino acids. Using immunoSEQ multiplex PCR, the repertoire was profiled, and TCRdb retains in-frame clones only, with some absent. Of approximately 190,000 clones listed, approximately 91% were seen once; the top ten hold approximately 0.98%. This clonotype was obtained from an adult in good health. The rearrangement links TRBV20-1 to TRBJ2-7, with D uncertain. Sequenced material: peripheral blood, taken on day 0 of AZD1222 vaccination. CDR3 sequence: CSASARRNYYEQYF. CDR3 bases: TGCAGTGCTAGTGCCCGACGGAATTACTACGAGCAGTACTTC.